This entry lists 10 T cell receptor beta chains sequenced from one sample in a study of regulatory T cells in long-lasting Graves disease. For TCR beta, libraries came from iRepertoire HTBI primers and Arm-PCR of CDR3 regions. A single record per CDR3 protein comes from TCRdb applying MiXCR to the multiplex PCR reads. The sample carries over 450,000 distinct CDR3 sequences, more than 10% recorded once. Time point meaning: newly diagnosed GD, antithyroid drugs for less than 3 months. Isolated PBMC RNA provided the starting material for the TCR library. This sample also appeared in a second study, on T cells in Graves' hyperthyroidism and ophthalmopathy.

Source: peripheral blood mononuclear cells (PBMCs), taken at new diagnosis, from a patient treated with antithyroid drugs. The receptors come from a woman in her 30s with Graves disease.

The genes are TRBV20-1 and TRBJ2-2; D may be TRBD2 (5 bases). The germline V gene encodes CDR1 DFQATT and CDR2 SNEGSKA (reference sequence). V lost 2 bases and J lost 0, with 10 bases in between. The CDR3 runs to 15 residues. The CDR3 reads CSARTGGPNTGELFF. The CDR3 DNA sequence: TGCAGTGCTAGAACTGGCGGGCCGAACACCGGGGAGCTGTTTTTT.

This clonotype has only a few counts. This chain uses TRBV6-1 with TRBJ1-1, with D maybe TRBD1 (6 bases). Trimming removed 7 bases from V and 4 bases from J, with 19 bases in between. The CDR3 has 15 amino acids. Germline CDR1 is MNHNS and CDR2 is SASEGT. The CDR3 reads CASKETTGALTEAFF. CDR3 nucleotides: TGTGCCAGCAAGGAGACGACAGGTGCTCTCACTGAAGCTTTCTTT.

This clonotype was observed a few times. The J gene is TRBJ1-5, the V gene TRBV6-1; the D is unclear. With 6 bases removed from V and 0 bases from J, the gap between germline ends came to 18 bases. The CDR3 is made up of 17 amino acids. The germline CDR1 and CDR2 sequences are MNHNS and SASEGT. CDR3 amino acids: CASRLYSGRYSNQPQHF. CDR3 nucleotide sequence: TGTGCCAGCAGGCTTTACAGTGGGAGATATAGCAATCAGCCCCAGCATTTT.

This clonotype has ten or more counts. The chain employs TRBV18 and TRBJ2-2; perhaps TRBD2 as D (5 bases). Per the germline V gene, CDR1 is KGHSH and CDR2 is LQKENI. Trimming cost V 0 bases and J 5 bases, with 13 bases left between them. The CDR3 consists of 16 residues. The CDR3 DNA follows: TGTGCCAGCTCACCACCGGCAGCCTCGGGGACCGGGGAGCTGTTTTTT. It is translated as CASSPPAASGTGELFF.

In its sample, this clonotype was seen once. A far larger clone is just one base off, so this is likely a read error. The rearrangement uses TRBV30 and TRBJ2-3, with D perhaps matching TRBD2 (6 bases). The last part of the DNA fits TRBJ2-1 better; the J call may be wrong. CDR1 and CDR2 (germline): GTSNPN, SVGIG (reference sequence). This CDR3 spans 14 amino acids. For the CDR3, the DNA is TGTGCCTGGAGTGGGGGGGTCTCCTACAATGGGCAGTTCTTC. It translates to CAWSGGVSYNGQFF.

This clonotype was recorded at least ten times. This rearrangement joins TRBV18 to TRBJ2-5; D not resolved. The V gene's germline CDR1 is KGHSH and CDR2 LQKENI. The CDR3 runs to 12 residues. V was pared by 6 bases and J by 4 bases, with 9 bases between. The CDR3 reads CASSPSIETQYF. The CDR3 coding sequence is TGTGCCAGCTCCCCGTCCATAGAGACCCAGTACTTC.

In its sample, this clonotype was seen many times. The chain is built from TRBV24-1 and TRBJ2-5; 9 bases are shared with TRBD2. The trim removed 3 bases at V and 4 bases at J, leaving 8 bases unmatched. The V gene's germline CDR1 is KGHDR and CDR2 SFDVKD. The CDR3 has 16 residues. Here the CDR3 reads CATSDGLATAPETQYF. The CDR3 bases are TGTGCCACCAGTGATGGACTAGCGACTGCTCCAGAGACCCAGTACTTC.

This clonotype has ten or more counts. CDR3 in amino acids: CASSSRTAQRGYGYTF. As DNA, the CDR3 is TGTGCCAGCAGTTCTAGGACAGCCCAGAGGGGCTATGGCTACACCTTC. V usage is TRBV27 and J usage is TRBJ1-2; D perhaps matches TRBD1 (6 bases). The CDR3 has 16 amino acids. The germline CDR1 and CDR2 sequences are MNHEY and SMNVEV (reference sequence). Deletions cut 4 bases from V and 4 bases from J, with 19 bases between.

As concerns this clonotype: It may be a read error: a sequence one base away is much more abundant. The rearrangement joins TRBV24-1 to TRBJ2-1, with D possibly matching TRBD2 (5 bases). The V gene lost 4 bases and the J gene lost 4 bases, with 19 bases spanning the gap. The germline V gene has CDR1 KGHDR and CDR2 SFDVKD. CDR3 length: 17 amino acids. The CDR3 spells CATSESFSVGRYNEQFF. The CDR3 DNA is TGTGCCACCAGTGAATCCTTTAGCGTGGGCCGTTACAATGAGCAGTTCTTC.

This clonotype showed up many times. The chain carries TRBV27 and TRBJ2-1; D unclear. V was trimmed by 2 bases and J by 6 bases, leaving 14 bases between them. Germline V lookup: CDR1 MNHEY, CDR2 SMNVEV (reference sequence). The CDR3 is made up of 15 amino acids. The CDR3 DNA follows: TGTGCCAGCAGTTTAGAAGGCCCCCCCACCAATGAGCAGTTCTTC. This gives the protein CASSLEGPPTNEQFF.